Shown below are 13 T cell receptor beta chains from a single sample sequenced in a study of T cells in severe cutaneous drug reactions. Carbamazepine had induced Stevens-Johnson syndrome or toxic epidermal necrolysis in the sequenced donors. The iRepertoire multiplex PCR system with TCR subtype-specific primers built both bulk and single-cell libraries. TCRdb reprocessed the multiplex PCR reads and keeps a single row for each CDR3 protein, giving no DNA. This repertoire comprises more than 6,500 distinct CDR3 sequences; its ten largest clones make up 20% to 30%. What was sequenced was cells from a skin blister. These receptors all come from a human donor with a severe cutaneous adverse drug reaction.

The CDR3 protein is CASSPRSSGSSTDTQYF. The chain is built from TRBV5-1 and TRBJ2-3. Germline assignment: CDR1 SGHRS and CDR2 YFSETQ. The CDR3 spans 17 residues.

This chain links TRBV12-3 or TRBV12-4 with TRBJ1-2; there is no DNA to check the TCRdb D call of TRBD1. CDR3 length equals 13 residues. The CDR3: CATRTGGNYGYTF.

This sequence joins TRBV29-1 and TRBJ1-1; TCRdb's D call of TRBD1 is untestable without DNA. The CDR3 length is 12 residues. Looked up from germline, CDR1 is SQVTM and CDR2 is ANQGSEA. CDR3 protein: CSVATGRTEAFF.

The chain employs TRBV27 and TRBJ2-7; no DNA is available, so the TRBD2 call from TCRdb remains unchecked. CDR1 MNHEY and CDR2 SMNVEV come from the germline V gene (reference sequence). The CDR3 totals 16 residues. This CDR3 is CASSPLLGGPSYEQYF.

The genes are TRBV28 and TRBJ2-1; checking the TCRdb D call of TRBD2 is not possible without DNA. The length of the CDR3 is 19 residues. The germline V gene has CDR1 MDHEN and CDR2 SYDVKM. The CDR3: CASSFRAGVPGSAYNEQFF.

J is TRBJ1-5 and V is TRBV11-2. This CDR3 has 15 amino acids. CDR1 is SGHAT and CDR2 is FQNNGV in the germline V gene. The CDR3 loop is CASSPSGDDNQPQHF.

The chain recombines TRBV2 with TRBJ2-7; TCRdb's D call, TRBD1, is unchecked because there is no DNA. The CDR3 has 13 residues. Germline V gene lookup returns CDR1 SNHLY and CDR2 FYNNEI. The CDR3 protein is CASSWDSSYEQYF.

V and J are TRBV27 and TRBJ2-1; the D call from TCRdb, TRBD2, cannot be confirmed without DNA. This CDR3 has 15 amino acids. Germline V gives CDR1 MNHEY, CDR2 SMNVEV (reference sequence). CDR3 residues: CASSSREGLYNEQFF.

The J gene is TRBJ2-1, the V gene TRBV28; TCRdb proposes TRBD1, but this gene call is untestable without DNA. From germline, CDR1 is MDHEN and CDR2 SYDVKM. The CDR3 covers 16 residues. The CDR3 region is CASSLRGAGAYNEQFF.

V gene TRBV30 combines with J gene TRBJ1-1; checking the TCRdb D call of TRBD1 is not possible without DNA. The CDR3 extends over 14 amino acids. Germline V gene data show CDR1 as GTSNPN and CDR2 as SVGIG (reference sequence). CDR3 sequence: CAWSPGQFSAEAFF.

V gene TRBV20-1 combines with J gene TRBJ2-7; TCRdb outputs TRBD2, but without DNA this stays unchecked. CDR1 DFQATT and CDR2 SNEGSKA come from the germline V gene (reference sequence). The CDR3 length is 16 residues. This chain's CDR3 is CSARDRAGMAGQEQYF.

The rearrangement links TRBV9 to TRBJ2-3; TCRdb selects TRBD1, and the lack of DNA leaves this call unchecked. This CDR3 contains 14 residues. CDR1 is SGDLS, CDR2 YYNGEE, per germline. CDR3 sequence reads: CASSPPNEPDTQYF.

The genes are TRBV4-3 and TRBJ2-1; lacking DNA, the TRBD1 call made by TCRdb goes unchecked. The CDR3 contains 19 residues. The germline V gene has CDR1 LGHNA and CDR2 YSLEER. The CDR3 reads CASSQDFQFDRATYNEQFF.